This paragraph reports one T cell receptor beta chain. Its antigen is currently unknown. Sequencing used immunoSEQ multiplex PCR; TCRdb keeps in-frame clones, though not all of them. The repertoire consists of more than 15,000 clones, with 50% occurring once and the leading ten covering around 40%. This record belongs to a study of radiation and T cells in renal cell carcinoma. Findings and limits, study-wide: Irradiated tumors held more dominant CDR3 motifs than control tumors.

Noted treatment: 15 Gy SBRT to primary tumor, nephrectomy 4 weeks later. The patient's renal cell carcinoma had clear cell pathology. Looked up from germline, CDR1 is SGHDT and CDR2 is YYEEEE. V shed 0 bases and J 6 bases; nucleotides not matched to a gene: 5. The CDR3 runs 15 residues. The chain combines TRBV5-6 with TRBJ2-7; 11 nucleotides line up with TRBD1. The TCR sequence derives from a woman in her sixties with renal cell carcinoma. The specimen comprised tumor tissue, sampled from a patient whose treatment included radiotherapy and nephrectomy. The CDR3 DNA reads TGTGCCAGCAGCTTGGATGGACAGGGGGCTTTCGAGCAGTACTTC. As protein: CASSLDGQGAFEQYF.